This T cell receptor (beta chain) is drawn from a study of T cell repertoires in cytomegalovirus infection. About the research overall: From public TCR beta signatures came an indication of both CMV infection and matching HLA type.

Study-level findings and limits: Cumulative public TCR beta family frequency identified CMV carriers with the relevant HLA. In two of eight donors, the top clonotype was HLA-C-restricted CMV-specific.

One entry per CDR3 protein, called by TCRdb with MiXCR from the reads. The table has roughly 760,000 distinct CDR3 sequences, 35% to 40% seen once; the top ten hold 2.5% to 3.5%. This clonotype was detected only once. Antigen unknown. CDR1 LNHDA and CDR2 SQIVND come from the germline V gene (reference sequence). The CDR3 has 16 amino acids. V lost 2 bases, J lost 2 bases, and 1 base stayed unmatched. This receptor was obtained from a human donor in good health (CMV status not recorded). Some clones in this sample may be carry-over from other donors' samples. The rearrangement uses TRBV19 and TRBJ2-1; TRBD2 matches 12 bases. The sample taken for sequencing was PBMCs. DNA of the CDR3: TGTGCCAGTAGTATACTAGCGGGAGGGACCTACAATGAGCAGTTCTTC. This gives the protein CASSILAGGTYNEQFF. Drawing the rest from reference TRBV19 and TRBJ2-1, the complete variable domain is DGGITQSPKYLFRKEGQNVTLSCEQNLNHDAMYWYRQDPGQGLRLIYYSQIVNDFQKGDIAEGYSVSREKKESFPLTVTSAQKNPTAFYLCASSILAGGTYNEQFFGPGTRLTVL.